Each of the 27 T cell receptor beta chains below was sequenced from the same sample in a study of T cells in Graves' hyperthyroidism and ophthalmopathy. TCR beta CDR3 regions were amplified from RNA transcripts. HTBI primers were used for first-round RT-PCR of the TCR CDR3. TCRdb re-called the multiplex PCR reads through MiXCR, storing one row per CDR3 protein. The table includes approximately 690,000 distinct CDR3 sequences, 20% detected once. The sequenced sample was blood. These receptor sequences come from a man aged 30-40 years with Graves' ophthalmopathy.

The chain combines TRBV11-1 with TRBJ2-2; 9 bases agree with TRBD2. The CDR3 totals 16 residues. Germline V gene data show CDR1 as SGHAT and CDR2 as FQDESV (reference sequence). J was trimmed by 2 bases and V by 4 bases; bases with no gene match: 5. CDR3 in DNA: TGTGCCAGCAGCTCAACAGCGGGAGGCAACACCGGGGAGCTGTTTTTT. As protein: CASSSTAGGNTGELFF.

This clonotype has more than one count but fewer than ten. The chain recombines TRBV28 with TRBJ1-6; D may be TRBD1 (6 bases). The V gene lost 6 bases and the J gene lost 7 bases, with 16 bases spanning the gap. The germline V gene has CDR1 MDHEN and CDR2 SYDVKM. The CDR3 extends over 15 amino acids. CDR3 nucleotides: TGTGCCAGCAGGGAGCGGGCGGGGGGCAATTCACCCCTCCACTTT. Translation: CASRERAGGNSPLHF.

This clonotype was seen more than once but under ten times. This chain uses TRBV7-3 with TRBJ2-1, with 11 positions matching TRBD2. The length of the CDR3 is 16 residues. Trimming cost V 5 bases and J 7 bases; bases outside gene matches: 10. The V gene's germline CDR1 is SGHTA and CDR2 FQGTGA. As DNA, the CDR3 is TGTGCCAGCAGCCCACGACTAGCGGGACGTCCTAATGAGCAGTTCTTC. It specifies CASSPRLAGRPNEQFF.

This clonotype was recorded a few times. The gene calls are TRBV20-1 and TRBJ1-3; the D gene is possibly TRBD1 (5 bases). This CDR3 is built from 16 residues. The germline V and J ends were trimmed by 1 base and 0 bases, with 13 bases remaining between them. Germline CDR1 DFQATT, CDR2 SNEGSKA (reference sequence). The CDR3 DNA is TGCAGTGCTAGAGTCCCGGGACCTCGCTCTGGAAACACCATATATTTT. Amino acid sequence: CSARVPGPRSGNTIYF.

This chain joins TRBV5-4 and TRBJ1-6, with D tentatively TRBD1 (6 bases). The germline V gene encodes CDR1 SGHNT and CDR2 YYREEE (reference sequence). With 9 bases removed from V and 8 bases from J, the gap between germline ends came to 18 bases. The CDR3 covers 14 residues. This CDR3 reads CATRVQGIDSPLHF. CDR3 nucleotides: TGTGCCACCAGGGTACAGGGAATTGATTCACCCCTCCACTTT.

This clonotype was seen more than once but under ten times. The rearrangement links TRBV19 to TRBJ2-1; D might be TRBD1 or TRBD2, each matching 5 bases. V was pared by 0 bases and J by 7 bases, with 13 bases between. The V gene's germline CDR1 is LNHDA and CDR2 SQIVND (reference sequence). CDR3 size: 15 residues. The CDR3 DNA reads TGTGCCAGTAGTATAGATGACGGGACGCAAAATGAGCAGTTCTTC. Its protein is CASSIDDGTQNEQFF.

Many counts were recorded for this clonotype. The chain recombines TRBV2 with TRBJ1-1, with D possibly being TRBD1 (5 bases). Germline V lookup: CDR1 SNHLY, CDR2 FYNNEI. V was cut by 6 bases and J by 4 bases, with 12 bases left in between. The CDR3 consists of 13 residues. The CDR3 is CASRAGPGTEAFF. In DNA form, the CDR3 reads TGTGCCAGCAGGGCAGGGCCGGGCACTGAAGCTTTCTTT.

There are a few counts of this clonotype. CDR3 nucleotide sequence: TGTGCCAGCAATTATAGGAGGGACAGGGACCGTCAAAGGACTGAAGCTTTCTTT. It is translated as CASNYRRDRDRQRTEAFF. The rearrangement links TRBV4-2 to TRBJ1-1; 9 nucleotides match TRBD1. CDR3 size: 18 residues. V shed 7 bases, J shed 5 bases, and the junction held 20 bases outside the gene matches. The germline V gene encodes CDR1 LGHNA and CDR2 YNFKEQ.

V gene TRBV7-9 combines with J gene TRBJ2-7; 10 bases are shared with TRBD2. Germline CDR1 is SEHNR and CDR2 is FQNEAQ (reference sequence). There are 14 residues in the CDR3. Trimming took 5 bases from V and 3 from J; bases not matched to a gene: 4. The CDR3 coding sequence is TGTGCCAGCAGCCCGACTAGCGGGCACTACGAGCAGTACTTC. It codes for CASSPTSGHYEQYF. Filled out from reference TRBV7-9 and TRBJ2-7, the complete variable domain reads DTGVSQNPRHKITKRGQNVTFRCDPISEHNRLYWYRQTLGQGPEFLTYFQNEAQLEKSRLLSDRFSAERPKGSFSTLEIQRTEQGDSAMYLCASSPTSGHYEQYFGPGTRLTVT.

V usage is TRBV4-1 and J usage is TRBJ2-3, with TRBD2 identical over 8 bases. The CDR3 has 17 residues. Trimming removed 0 bases from V and 0 bases from J; junction bases left unmatched: 5. CDR1 and CDR2 (germline): MGHRA, YSYEKL. The CDR3 reads CASSQDGSSGSTDTQYF. CDR3 nucleotide sequence: TGCGCCAGCAGCCAAGATGGGTCTAGCGGGAGCACAGATACGCAGTATTTT.

This clonotype was seen a few times. This sequence joins TRBV28 and TRBJ2-5, with D possibly TRBD2 on 6 matching bases. The CDR3 consists of 14 residues. With 6 bases removed from V and 5 bases from J, the gap between germline ends came to 16 bases. Germline loops: CDR1 MDHEN, CDR2 SYDVKM. The DNA of the CDR3 is TGTGCCAGCAGGGAAATGCGGGACGGTGAGACCCAGTACTTC. Amino acids: CASREMRDGETQYF.

The chain has TRBV9 and TRBJ1-2; D gene uncertain. The CDR3 loop spans 16 amino acids. The germline V gene encodes CDR1 SGDLS and CDR2 YYNGEE. V shed 0 bases and J shed 5 bases, with 17 bases lying between them. CDR3 residues: CASSVGTGKGMYGYTF. The CDR3 DNA sequence: TGTGCCAGCAGCGTAGGGACCGGGAAAGGGATGTATGGCTACACCTTC.

The J gene is TRBJ2-5, the V gene TRBV28; 9 bases align to TRBD1. Losses at the gene ends were 4 bases for V and 4 bases for J; bases not matched to a gene: 10. The CDR3 covers 16 residues. Germline V gene data show CDR1 as MDHEN and CDR2 as SYDVKM. Written as DNA, the CDR3 is TGTGCCAGCAGTTCACACGGGACAGGGTTAGGAGAGACCCAGTACTTC. It is translated as CASSSHGTGLGETQYF.

This clonotype was recorded a few times. The chain employs TRBV10-3 and TRBJ2-5; D may match TRBD1 or TRBD2 (5 bases each). V was cut by 9 bases and J by 5 bases, with 22 bases left in between. CDR3 length equals 15 residues. Germline lookup yields CDR1 ENHRY and CDR2 SYGVKD. For the CDR3, the DNA is TGTGCCATTAAACTGGATGGGGCTAGCCTGGAGACCCAGTACTTC. Translating gives CAIKLDGASLETQYF.

The chain carries TRBV11-2 and TRBJ2-1; possible D gene TRBD2, 6 bases. The CDR3 consists of 15 residues. Per the germline V gene, CDR1 is SGHAT and CDR2 is FQNNGV. Trimming took 1 base from V and 2 from J, leaving 9 bases between them. The CDR3 bases are TGTGCCAGCAGCTTAGCACGGGAGACCTACAATGAGCAGTTCTTC. This codes for CASSLARETYNEQFF.

This clonotype was counted at least ten times. V and J are TRBV28 and TRBJ2-7, with TRBD1 as a possible D gene (6 bases). The V gene's germline CDR1 is MDHEN and CDR2 SYDVKM. V was shortened by 3 bases and J by 1 base, with 10 bases between the two germline ends. This CDR3 comprises 14 residues. The CDR3 DNA follows: TGTGCCAGCAGTTTGGGACACAAATCCTACGAGCAGTACTTC. Protein product: CASSLGHKSYEQYF. Using reference TRBV28 and TRBJ2-7 for the parts outside the CDR3, the full variable domain is DVKVTQSSRYLVKRTGEKVFLECVQDMDHENMFWYRQDPGLGLRLIYFSYDVKMKEKGDIPEGYSVSREKKERFSLILESASTNQTSMYLCASSLGHKSYEQYFGPGTRLTVT.

The table lists this clonotype with a few counts. V is TRBV24-1 and J is TRBJ2-5, with D possibly being TRBD1 (6 bases). Germline V gene data show CDR1 as KGHDR and CDR2 as SFDVKD. The CDR3 runs 14 residues. Trimming cost V 9 bases and J 6 bases, with 19 bases left between them. As DNA, the CDR3 is TGTGCCACCGGACCCAGACAGGCAGGCCAGACCCAGTACTTC. Its protein product is CATGPRQAGQTQYF.

The chain is built from TRBV2 and TRBJ2-1, with TRBD2 matching over 9 bases. The CDR3 sequence is 20 residues long. V lost 0 bases and J lost 0; bases outside the gene matches: 12. CDR1 is SNHLY, CDR2 FYNNEI, per germline. The CDR3 DNA reads TGTGCCAGCAGTGAAGCGCCCTTCCTCTTAGCGGGAGACTCCTACAATGAGCAGTTCTTC. This sequence encodes CASSEAPFLLAGDSYNEQFF.

The CDR3 DNA follows: TGCGCCAGCAGCTTGGGAGCCCCCGGTAGGGAAAAACTGTTTTTT. It encodes CASSLGAPGREKLFF. The genes are TRBV5-1 and TRBJ1-4, with D unclear. With 0 bases removed from V and 8 bases from J, the gap between germline ends came to 14 bases. Germline V CDR1 and CDR2: SGHRS, YFSETQ. The CDR3 loop spans 15 amino acids.

This clonotype turned up a few times. The CDR3 loop is CATSRDRGWNTEAFF. Written as DNA, the CDR3 is TGTGCCACCAGCAGAGACAGGGGGTGGAACACTGAAGCTTTCTTT. This chain connects TRBV15 to TRBJ1-1; 7 nucleotides line up with TRBD1. The CDR3 length is 15 residues. J gave up 1 base and V 0 bases, and 2 bases lay outside the gene matches. Germline CDR1 reads LNHNV; CDR2 reads YYDKDF (reference sequence).

This clonotype has at least ten counts. The V gene is TRBV27, the J gene TRBJ1-6; D possibly corresponds to TRBD1 (5 bases). The V end was cut by 2 bases, the J end by 7 bases, with 15 bases between. CDR1 and CDR2 from the germline V gene are MNHEY and SMNVEV (reference sequence). The CDR3 loop spans 16 amino acids. CDR3 sequence reads: CASSLIQGAGNSPLHF. CDR3 nucleotide sequence: TGTGCCAGCAGTTTAATCCAGGGAGCGGGGAATTCACCCCTCCACTTT.

This clonotype was seen only a few times. The gene calls are TRBV27 and TRBJ1-2; D is unresolved. Germline lookup yields CDR1 MNHEY and CDR2 SMNVEV (reference sequence). With 0 bases removed from V and 1 base from J, the gap between germline ends came to 12 bases. There are 16 residues in the CDR3. DNA for the CDR3: TGTGCCAGCAGTTTATCAGGCGGTGGGCTTAACTATGGCTACACCTTC. Translating it yields CASSLSGGGLNYGYTF.

The V gene is TRBV12-3 or TRBV12-4, the J gene TRBJ1-2, with a weak D call TRBD1 (6 bases). The CDR3 runs 14 residues. V was shortened by 7 bases and J by 0 bases, with 12 bases between the two germline ends. The CDR3 nucleotides are TGTGCCAGCACTGGAGGGGGGTCTAACTATGGCTACACCTTC. Amino acid sequence: CASTGGGSNYGYTF.

V and J are TRBV7-3 and TRBJ2-3, with TRBD1 matching over 7 bases. Trimming at V came to 5 bases and at J to 2 bases, leaving 10 bases not matched to a gene. The CDR3 loop spans 16 amino acids. Germline values: CDR1 SGHTA, CDR2 FQGTGA. The CDR3 spells CASSPTTTGTTDTQYF. The CDR3 nucleotides are TGTGCCAGCAGCCCAACTACGACAGGGACCACAGATACGCAGTATTTT.

Ten or more counts support this clonotype. V and J are TRBV28 and TRBJ2-1; possible D gene TRBD1, 5 bases. Germline CDR1 reads MDHEN; CDR2 reads SYDVKM. The length of the CDR3 is 13 residues. V was clipped by 6 bases and J by 5 bases, with 11 bases between them. The CDR3 loop is CASRPPGNNEQFF. In DNA form, the CDR3 reads TGTGCCAGCAGGCCCCCAGGGAACAATGAGCAGTTCTTC.

This clonotype appeared many times. The J gene is TRBJ2-7, the V gene TRBV5-1, with D possibly being TRBD2 (8 bases). The CDR3 contains 16 residues. Between the trimmed V and J ends, which lost 4 bases and 7 bases, there was a span of 24 bases. CDR1 and CDR2 from the germline V gene are SGHRS and YFSETQ. CDR3 coding DNA: TGCGCCAGCAGCCAACTATCCGGGAGGGGGCGCGTAGAGCAGTACTTC. Translated, it gives CASSQLSGRGRVEQYF.

This clonotype was seen many times. The V and J genes are TRBV11-2 and TRBJ2-7; 7 nucleotides align to TRBD1. Germline-derived CDR1 and CDR2 are SGHAT and FQNNGV. The ends lost 5 bases at V and 0 bases at J; junction bases unmatched: 7. The CDR3 runs to 15 residues. This CDR3 is CASSPGTASSYEQYF. The CDR3 nucleotides read TGTGCCAGCAGCCCCGGGACAGCGAGCTCCTACGAGCAGTACTTC. Full variable domain (missing parts from reference TRBV11-2 and TRBJ2-7): EAGVAQSPRYKIIEKRQSVAFWCNPISGHATLYWYQQILGQGPKLLIQFQNNGVVDDSQLPKDRFSAERLKGVDSTLKIQPAKLEDSAVYLCASSPGTASSYEQYFGPGTRLTVT.